This TCR beta chain was sequenced during a study of molecular identifiers for immune sequencing clone quantification. Bulk TCR library preparation followed previously described methods with listed TCR primers. In TCRdb, the PCR reads were re-called with MiXCR into one record per CDR3 protein. The repertoire holds some 650,000 distinct CDR3 sequences, with about 20% as singletons. A CD8+CD4-CCR7+CD45RA+ gate was used to sort naive CD8 T cells. The V end was cut by 0 bases, the J end by 2 bases, with 9 bases between. The V gene's germline CDR1 is MNHNS and CDR2 SASEGT. The length of the CDR3 is 15 residues. This clonotype was picked up many times.

The chain uses TRBV6-1 and TRBJ2-3; D not resolved. The material sequenced was naive CD8+ T cells from blood, with Jurkat cell RNA spiked in. The sample's subset: FACS-sorted CD8+CD4-CCR7+CD45RA+ naive T cells. The receptor's source is a human donor in good health. Some libraries in this study had Jurkat cell RNA spiked in. This chain's CDR3 is CASSEARLLTDTQYF. In DNA, the CDR3 is TGTGCCAGCAGTGAAGCCCGCCTCCTCACAGATACGCAGTATTTT.